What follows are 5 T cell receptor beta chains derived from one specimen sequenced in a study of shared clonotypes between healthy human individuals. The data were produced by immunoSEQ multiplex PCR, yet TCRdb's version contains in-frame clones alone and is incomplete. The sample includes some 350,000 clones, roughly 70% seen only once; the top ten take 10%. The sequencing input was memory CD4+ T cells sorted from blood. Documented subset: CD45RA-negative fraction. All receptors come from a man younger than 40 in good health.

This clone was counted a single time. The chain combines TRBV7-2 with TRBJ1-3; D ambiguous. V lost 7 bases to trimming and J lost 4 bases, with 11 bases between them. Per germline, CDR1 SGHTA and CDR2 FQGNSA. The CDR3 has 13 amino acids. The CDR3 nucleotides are TGTGCCAGCAACCTGGGGAGGGGAAACACCATATATTTT. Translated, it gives CASNLGRGNTIYF.

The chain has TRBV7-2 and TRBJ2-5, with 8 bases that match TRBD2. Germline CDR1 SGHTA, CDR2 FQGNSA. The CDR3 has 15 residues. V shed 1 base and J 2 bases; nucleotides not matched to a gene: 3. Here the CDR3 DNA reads TGTGCCAGCAGCTTAGGACTAGCGAGTCAAGAGACCCAGTACTTC. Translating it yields CASSLGLASQETQYF.

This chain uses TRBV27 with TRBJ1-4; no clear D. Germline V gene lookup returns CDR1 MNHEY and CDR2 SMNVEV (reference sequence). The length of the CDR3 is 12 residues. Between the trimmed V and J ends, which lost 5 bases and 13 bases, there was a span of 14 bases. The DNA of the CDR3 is TGTGCCAGCAGTGACCGGTCCGCCGGACTGTTTTTT. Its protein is CASSDRSAGLFF.

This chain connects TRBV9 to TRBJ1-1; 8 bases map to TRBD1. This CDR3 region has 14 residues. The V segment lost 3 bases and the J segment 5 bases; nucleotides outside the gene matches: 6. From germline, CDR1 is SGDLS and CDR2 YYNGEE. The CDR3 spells CASSEQGVVTEAFF. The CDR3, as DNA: TGTGCCAGCAGCGAACAGGGGGTCGTGACTGAAGCTTTCTTT.

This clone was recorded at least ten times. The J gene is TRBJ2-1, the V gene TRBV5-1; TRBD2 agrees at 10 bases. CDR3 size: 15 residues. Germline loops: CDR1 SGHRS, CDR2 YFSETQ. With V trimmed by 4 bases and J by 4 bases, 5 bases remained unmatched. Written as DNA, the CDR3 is TGCGCCAGCAGCCCTGGGACTAGCGCATACAATGAGCAGTTCTTC. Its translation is CASSPGTSAYNEQFF.